This entry features one T cell receptor beta chain sequence. This entry belongs to a study of blood T cell repertoires in COVID-19. The wider study: T cells, B-cell-depleted T cells, or PBMCs supplied cDNA or gDNA.

Source study methods: It was from reference gene primer amplification that nucleated cell counts were estimated. The assay was immunoSEQ multiplex PCR, and TCRdb's table has in-frame clones only and misses some. That table furnishes V, J and clone size, whereas the DNA furnished D and trimming. This sample has more than 300,000 clones, with roughly 91% found just once. Germline values: CDR1 SGHRS, CDR2 YFSETQ. Between the trimmed V and J ends, which lost 6 bases and 2 bases, there was a span of 11 bases. The CDR3 extends over 13 amino acids. The chain carries TRBV5-1 and TRBJ1-2; D is ambiguous. This TCR came from a woman under 30 who had recovered from COVID-19. Sequencing used PBMCs or T cells enriched from blood (not recorded which). CDR3 nucleotide sequence: TGCGCCAGCACCCCAGGCCCGAACTATGGCTACACCTTC. Protein: CASTPGPNYGYTF.